Below, one T cell receptor beta chain is given with its context. Its specificity is not known. From RNA, the CDR3 regions of TCR beta chains were amplified and sequenced. Amplification began with first-round RT-PCR using HTBI primers, then second-round multiplex PCR was performed. TCRdb independently ran MiXCR on the multiplex PCR reads; one entry per CDR3 protein. Of about 370,000 distinct CDR3 sequences listed, roughly 17% were seen once; the top ten hold roughly 2.4%. The data derive from a study of Graves' ophthalmopathy and Graves' hyperthyroidism. Study-level points and caveats: Sensitivity of about 67% and specificity of around 72% were achieved by the model that predicted ophthalmopathy progression.

Hyperthyroidism was new, under 2 months, in patients aged 18 to 65. Exclusion covered patients with other autoimmune diseases or uncontrolled infections (as well as pregnancy or lactation). Orbital computed tomography and thyroid ultrasound, along with TRAb, serum thyroxine and clinical symptoms, underpinned diagnosis. Trimming shortened V by 0 bases and J by 3 bases, and 17 bases separated the two germline ends. Germline V CDR1 and CDR2: MNHEY, SVGAGI. The CDR3 has 17 amino acids. The V call is TRBV6-5, the J call TRBJ2-5; D possibly corresponds to TRBD1 (7 bases). This receptor was obtained from an adult woman with stable Graves' hyperthyroidism. Sequencing used peripheral blood. CDR3 amino acids: CASSYSGGGGEEETQYF. In DNA, the CDR3 is TGTGCCAGCAGTTACTCAGGAGGAGGGGGCGAAGAAGAGACCCAGTACTTC.